This T cell receptor (beta chain) was retrieved from a study of cytomegalovirus exposure and HLA in healthy donors. This PCR relied on a set of 60 Vbeta primers and 13 Jbeta primers. As originally analysed: The count from a later analysis was 70 million to 85 million unique TCR beta chains, around 11 million of them shared. Here immunoSEQ multiplex PCR was the method, and the copy in TCRdb shows in-frame clones only, minus some. Clonal size and the V and J genes are those of that table, whereas D and trimming came from the DNA. Of about 180,000 clones listed, 65% to 85% are singletons. A note on this clone: The antigen is not known.

Overall study results and limits: Highest at DRB1 and lowest at HLA-C, TCR association rates differed among HLA loci in a later analysis. Later on, an analysis tied about 17,000 TCR beta sequences to HLA alleles at 0.05 false discovery rate.

Germline V gene data show CDR1 as SGHTA and CDR2 as FQGNSA. The CDR3 runs to 14 residues. V was clipped by 1 base and J by 5 bases, with 9 bases between them. The sequence was obtained from a girl aged 5-17 years in good health and CMV-seropositive. The sample comprised PBMCs. The rearrangement joins TRBV7-2 to TRBJ1-5; no clear D gene. The CDR3 DNA is TGTGCCAGCAGCTTAGAGGAGGCGTATCAGCCCCAGCATTTT. Protein product: CASSLEEAYQPQHF.